This T cell receptor beta chain was sequenced during a study of cytomegalovirus exposure and HLA in healthy donors. Study-wide background: Among approximately 400 genotyped donors, around 81% fell in the Caucasian-associated ancestry cluster.

This clone was seen once. Its antigen is undetermined. Study-wide findings and caveats: An analysis was carried out later, and it reportedly showed fewer N-insertions in an Asian-associated ancestry cluster than the 666-donor mean. Three chains tied to CMV proved CMV antigen-specific in vitro.

The CDR3 is made up of 15 amino acids. Germline CDR1 SGDLS, CDR2 YYNGEE. The ends lost 2 bases at V and 6 bases at J; junction bases unmatched: 7. Primers: 60 Vbeta forward and 13 Jbeta reverse. Authors' data handling: Later analysis identified tens of millions of unique TCR beta chains, 10 million to 12 million shared. Measured with immunoSEQ multiplex PCR; TCRdb has only the in-frame clones, and not every one. That table supplies the V and J calls and clone size; D and trimming were determined from the DNA. The sample lists about 130,000 clones, approximately 90% seen once, with under 6.5% in the top ten.

The specimen sequenced was PBMCs. The TCR comes from a woman aged 25 to 39 in good health and CMV-seronegative. The J gene is TRBJ2-7, the V gene TRBV9; 11 positions match TRBD2. The CDR3 loop reads CASSVGLAGLGEQYF. CDR3 DNA sequence: TGTGCCAGCAGCGTCGGACTAGCGGGTCTCGGCGAGCAGTACTTC.